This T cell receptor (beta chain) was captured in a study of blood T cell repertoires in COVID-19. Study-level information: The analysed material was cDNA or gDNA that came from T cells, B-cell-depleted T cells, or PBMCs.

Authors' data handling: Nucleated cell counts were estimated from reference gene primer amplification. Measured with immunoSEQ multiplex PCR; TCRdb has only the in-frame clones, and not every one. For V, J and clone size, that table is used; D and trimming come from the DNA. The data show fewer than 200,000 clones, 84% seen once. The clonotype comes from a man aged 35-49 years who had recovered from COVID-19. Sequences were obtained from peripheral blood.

This CDR3 reads CASSYGGGRNTEAFF. The CDR3 region has the DNA TGTGCCAGCAGTTACGGTGGCGGAAGAAACACTGAAGCTTTCTTT. The chain is built from TRBV6-2 or TRBV6-3 and TRBJ1-1; no clear D gene. Trimming removed 2 bases at V and 2 bases at J, with 12 bases between. CDR1 MNHEY and CDR2 SVGEGT come from the germline V gene. This CDR3 spans 15 amino acids.